Sequencing of this T cell receptor beta chain was carried out in a study of CD8 T cells in Susac syndrome. The V and J ends lost 2 bases and 2 bases respectively, with 16 bases between them. The CDR3 spans 17 residues. Germline V lookup: CDR1 MNHEY, CDR2 SMNVEV (reference sequence). Study outcomes and limitations: The study conceded that relatively few individuals underwent its TCR sequencing and HLA analysis.

CD8+ and CD4+ T cells from blood underwent TCR beta sequencing, which was carried out in a high-throughput format. As for this clonotype: Its antigen is not identified.

Reverse transcription used about 0.45 to 1 ug RNA and random hexamers. immunoSEQ multiplex PCR amplified TCR beta CDR3 across 54 Vbeta, 13 Jbeta. TCRdb used MiXCR to reprocess the immunoSEQ multiplex PCR reads, holding one entry per CDR3 protein. In the table there are about 280,000 distinct CDR3 sequences, about 85% of which are singletons. The material sequenced was CD8+ T cells from PBMCs. The receptor was isolated from a human donor with multiple sclerosis. The V gene is TRBV27, the J gene TRBJ2-1; D is tentatively TRBD1 or TRBD2 (5 bases each). CDR3 in amino acids: CASSLGTEQSAYNEQFF. The CDR3 DNA is TGTGCCAGCAGTTTAGGGACGGAGCAGTCAGCCTACAATGAGCAGTTCTTC.